These 8 T cell receptor beta chains were all obtained from the same sample, sequenced in a study of Ad26.COV2.S vaccination and SARS-CoV-2 variants. Here immunoSEQ multiplex PCR was the method, and the copy in TCRdb shows in-frame clones only, minus some. The sample has hundreds of thousands of clones, 80% to 90% seen once; the top ten hold around 2.5%. Sample treatment: approximately 18 received Ad26.COV2.S at low or high dose, single or two shots; a few received placebo; per-sample allocation not given. Sampling was performed 63 days after the first vaccine or placebo injection. The sample here was peripheral blood, taken in a trial of Ad26.COV2.S vaccine versus placebo. These receptors came from a person between 18 and 65 years old who received the Ad26.COV2.S COVID-19 vaccine or a placebo.

This clone was counted a single time. The chain carries TRBV7-9 and TRBJ1-1; the D gene is possibly TRBD1 (5 bases). V lost 1 base to trimming and J lost 6 bases, with 12 bases between them. Germline lookup yields CDR1 SEHNR and CDR2 FQNEAQ (reference sequence). The CDR3 length is 14 residues. The CDR3 DNA reads as TGTGCCAGCAGCTTAGGCAGGGACTTGGCTGAAGCTTTCTTT. It specifies CASSLGRDLAEAFF.

This clone has a handful of counts. The chain recombines TRBV19 with TRBJ1-1; TRBD1 is a possible D gene (5 bases). V dropped 5 bases and J dropped 1 base, with 11 bases sitting between them. Germline CDR1 LNHDA, CDR2 SQIVND (reference sequence). The CDR3 contains 14 residues. The CDR3 is CASSSYRSNTEAFF. The CDR3 DNA follows: TGTGCCAGTAGTTCCTACAGGTCGAACACTGAAGCTTTCTTT.

The chain uses TRBV2 and TRBJ1-4; D perhaps matches TRBD1 (5 bases). CDR1 and CDR2 from the germline V gene are SNHLY and FYNNEI. V was shortened by 4 bases and J by 3 bases, with 12 bases between the two germline ends. The CDR3 covers 15 residues. CDR3 loop: CASSGRVAANEKLFF. The CDR3 DNA follows: TGTGCCAGCAGTGGCAGGGTGGCGGCTAATGAAAAACTGTTTTTT.

V is TRBV14 and J is TRBJ1-1, with D perhaps TRBD1 (5 bases). This CDR3 has 14 residues. CDR1 SGHDN and CDR2 FVKESK come from the germline V gene. V lost 1 base, J lost 12 bases, and 18 bases lay in between. CDR3 DNA sequence: TGTGCCAGCAGCCAAGGGAGGGGCCCTCCTGAGACTTTCTTT. Its protein is CASSQGRGPPETFF.

This clone was recorded once. The chain couples TRBV3-1 (or the pseudogene TRBV3-2) to TRBJ1-6; 7 nucleotides agree with TRBD1. Germline V lookup: CDR1 LGHDT, CDR2 YNNKEL (reference sequence). The ends lost 7 bases at V and 7 bases at J; junction bases unmatched: 4. The CDR3 is 13 amino acids. The chain's CDR3 is CASTGQRNSPLHF. For the CDR3, the DNA is TGTGCCAGCACGGGACAGAGGAATTCACCCCTCCACTTT.

The V call is TRBV11-3, the J call TRBJ1-3; D gene ambiguous. Germline assignment: CDR1 SGHNT and CDR2 YENEEA. V gave up 7 bases and J gave up 4 bases, with 11 bases separating them. The CDR3 has 13 amino acids. CDR3 coding DNA: TGTGCCAGCACCTCGATGAGGGGAAACACCATATATTTT. The encoded protein is CASTSMRGNTIYF.

The chain couples TRBV28 to TRBJ1-5; no reliable D call. CDR1 and CDR2 from the germline V gene are MDHEN and SYDVKM. V was clipped by 3 bases and J by 5 bases, with 5 bases between them. CDR3 length: 12 amino acids. CDR3 sequence reads: CASSLQDQPQHF. CDR3 in DNA: TGTGCCAGCAGTTTGCAGGATCAGCCCCAGCATTTT.

V gene TRBV5-6 combines with J gene TRBJ1-1; the D is unclear. CDR3 size: 12 residues. Trimming left V 2 bases short and J 7 bases short, with 9 bases between. Germline loops: CDR1 SGHDT, CDR2 YYEEEE. Here the CDR3 reads CASSLARYEAFF. CDR3 bases: TGTGCCAGCAGCTTAGCCCGTTATGAAGCTTTCTTT.